This T cell receptor beta chain was sequenced in a study of T cell responses to AZD1222 COVID-19 vaccine. A note on this clone: Its antigen is as yet unknown.

The data were produced by immunoSEQ multiplex PCR, yet TCRdb's version contains in-frame clones alone and is incomplete. The sample records some 120,000 clones, 70% to 90% being singletons. Study results and caveats: Spike-specific TCR repertoires showed rising breadth and depth after two AZD1222 doses. Of the AZD1222 recipients, only five to seven were seropositive at baseline. Donor demographics were predominantly white British with a female majority; clonal diversity may be underestimated.

The source was peripheral blood, collected on day 0 of MenACWY control vaccination. This TCR was recovered from an adult in good health.

CDR3 nucleotides: TGCGCCAGCAGCTTGGACCAGGGGGGAAAGTCAGATACGCAGTATTTT. This sequence encodes CASSLDQGGKSDTQYF. The chain has TRBV5-1 and TRBJ2-3, with a weak D call TRBD1 (7 bases). Trimming took 0 bases from V and 4 from J, leaving 15 bases between them. Looked up from germline, CDR1 is SGHRS and CDR2 is YFSETQ. CDR3 size: 16 residues. The entire variable domain, with the rest obtained from reference TRBV5-1 and TRBJ2-3, is as follows: KAGVTQTPRYLIKTRGQQVTLSCSPISGHRSVSWYQQTPGQGLQFLFEYFSETQRNKGNFPGRFSGRQFSNSRSEMNVSTLELGDSALYLCASSLDQGGKSDTQYFGPGTRLTVL.